Sequencing of this TCR beta chain was carried out in a study of T cell responses to AZD1222 COVID-19 vaccine. Overall study findings and caveats: Spike-specific TCR breadth and depth both grew after two AZD1222 doses. Clonal diversity was possibly underestimated, and the donors were mostly white British, with more females. At baseline, seropositivity was found in only 5 to 7 AZD1222 recipients.

Regarding this clone: What it recognizes is unknown.

Combined were second doses at about 4 or about 12 weeks. Profiled with immunoSEQ multiplex PCR; TCRdb holds only in-frame clones, not every one. The sample records some 130,000 clones, approximately 88% being singletons. The sequences come from peripheral blood, collected 28 days after the second AZD1222 dose. This receptor was obtained from an adult who received the AZD1222 COVID-19 vaccine.

This CDR3 is CASSPDGNYGYTF. The CDR3 DNA reads as TGTGCCAGCAGTCCCGACGGGAACTATGGCTACACCTTC. The V call is TRBV11-2, the J call TRBJ1-2, with unresolved D. CDR3 length: 13 residues. Trimming took off 6 bases at V and 2 bases at J, with 10 bases between the two ends. Germline V gene data show CDR1 as SGHAT and CDR2 as FQNNGV.